These T cell receptor beta chains were read from a single sample in a study of CD8 T cells in ankylosing spondylitis. TCRdb recomputed calls from the 5' RACE reads with MiXCR, one row per CDR3 protein. The table includes about 250,000 distinct CDR3 sequences, roughly a tenth detected once. Sequencing was performed on blood, either unsorted or a sorted T cell fraction (not recorded which). The source is a male donor with ankylosing spondylitis or in good health (not recorded which). The CDR3 runs from the conserved cysteine through the conserved F or W. The size entry is marked missing in some rows and otherwise reads once, few, many or a size class.

size	V	CDR3
few	TRBV7-7	CASSPGVGRSNEKLFF
-	TRBV5-1	CASSPLSLLSGSYEQYF
many	TRBV5-6	CASSFPPGLTDTQYF
many	TRBV5-1	CASSPYRGTDTQYF
-	TRBV4-1	CASSQMAGSRTYEQYF
many	TRBV3-1	CASSQVVAGTGELFF
many	TRBV5-5	CASSWGTGSNNEQFF
-	TRBV30	CAWSGHQSTDTQYF
many	TRBV5-1	CASSLVTGDTEAFF
many	TRBV20-1	CSAGTSRLSSYNEQFF
few	TRBV20-1	CSGVTGANEKLFF
many	TRBV5-1	CASSFTGPPGDTQYF
many	TRBV12-3/TRBV12-4	CASSFRATDTQYF
few	TRBV5-1	CASRAGEWSEQFF
-	TRBV2	CASSEQGGAGEQYF
many	TRBV5-1	CASSFSRIVGNQETQYF
many	TRBV5-1	CASSVAGGSYNEQFF
-	TRBV19	CASSIYRGEQYF
few	TRBV30	CAWTEDLYYGYTF
many	TRBV18	CASSQQGRANYGYTF
many	TRBV5-1	CASSLADSYNEQFF
many	TRBV30	CALRQGSSYNEQFF
many	TRBV15	CATSRDKKGNEQFF
many	TRBV27	CASTTGANTQYF
-	TRBV12-3/TRBV12-4	CASSLQENTGELFF
many	TRBV27	CASSLSPRAGANVLTF
many	TRBV5-1	CASSLGRGNTEAFF
many	TRBV21-1	CASSKASSCVENEQFF
many	TRBV20-1	CSANVRPTYEQYF
many	TRBV19	CASSSLDSNTGELFF
few	TRBV7-9	CASSTGQFRYNEQFF
many	TRBV20-1	CSATPGGGVETQYF
-	TRBV7-2	CASSSGMGTLTYEQYF
many	TRBV2	CASSERLAKNIQYF
-	TRBV5-1	CASSLAVRLPNTGELFF
-	TRBV14	CASSQVTSRIEQYF